A selection of T cell receptor beta chains follows, all from one sample in a study of OX40 agonist ivuxolimab in advanced cancers. The assay was immunoSEQ multiplex PCR, and TCRdb's table has in-frame clones only and misses some. The table records over 9,500 clones, approximately 90% of them present only once. The source material was CD4+ or CD8+ T cells sorted from blood, sampled in a trial of the OX40 agonist ivuxolimab. The receptors were gathered from an adult with an advanced solid tumor such as melanoma, head and neck, liver or kidney cancer. The CDR3 runs from the conserved cysteine through the conserved F or W.

TRBV11-3,TRBJ1-1,CASSLGGTGRTEAFF
TRBV6-6,TRBJ2-1,CASSYSSTNEQFF
TRBV6-4,TRBJ1-3,CASSPGGAGNTIYF
TRBV11-2,TRBJ2-2,CASRGGQGSTGELFF
TRBV11-2,TRBJ1-5,CASSLAGALNQPQHF
TRBV5-1,TRBJ2-7,CASSADILVLHYEQYF
TRBV19,TRBJ1-4,CASSIDTLGEKLFF
TRBV27,TRBJ2-1,CASSLGLAGIEQFF
TRBV5-1,TRBJ2-5,CASSFGGLTQETQYF
TRBV7-2,TRBJ2-5,CASSPVADETQYF
TRBV23-1,TRBJ2-2,CASSQSKHTGELFF
TRBV10-1,TRBJ1-1,CASSDGRENTEAFF
TRBV7-9,TRBJ2-5,CASSSPVTGLAGQETQYF
TRBV7-2,TRBJ2-7,CASSFGGSYEQYF
TRBV10-2,TRBJ2-7,CASSEIKYEQYF
TRBV7-9,-,CASSLGAAGSAQYEQYF
TRBV30,TRBJ1-6,CAWGHGQGNSPLHF
TRBV6-1,TRBJ2-7,CASSEGAENEQYF
TRBV7-6,TRBJ2-7,CASSLGGPPSYEQYF
TRBV13,TRBJ2-7,CASSSHAGGSYEQYF
TRBV2,TRBJ2-3,CASSRSGPSTDTQYF
TRBV6-5,TRBJ2-5,CASSYSGTGGQETQYF
TRBV6-5,TRBJ2-7,CASSYNHRGYEQYF
TRBV28,TRBJ1-2,CATFDGPDGYTF
TRBV4-3,TRBJ2-7,CASSKRWGGGNHEQYF
TRBV4-1,TRBJ2-7,CASSQYLFSGHNEQYF